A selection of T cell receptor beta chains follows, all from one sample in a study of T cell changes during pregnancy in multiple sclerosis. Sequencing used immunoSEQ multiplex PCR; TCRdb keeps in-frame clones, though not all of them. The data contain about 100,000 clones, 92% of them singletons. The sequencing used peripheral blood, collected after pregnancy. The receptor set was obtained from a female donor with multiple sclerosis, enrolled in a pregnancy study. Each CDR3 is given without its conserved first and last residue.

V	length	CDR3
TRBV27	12	ASSPGTLTYEQY
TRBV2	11	ASSVRGADEQF
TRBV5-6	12	ASSLGATYYGYT
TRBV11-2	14	ASSSSRLAGINEQF
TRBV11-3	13	ASSLSGRAGDTQY
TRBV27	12	ASRLGGEFYEQY
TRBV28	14	ASSPSPGFGDTEAF
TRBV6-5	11	ASSYRGSYEQY
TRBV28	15	ASSTGSGTSGAGELF
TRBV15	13	ATKLAGHSYNEQF
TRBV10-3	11	AIQPDTYTEAF
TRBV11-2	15	ASSFGFLAENTGELF
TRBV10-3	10	AISEFGGELF
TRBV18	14	ASSRPNDGANYGYT
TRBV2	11	ASSDAGTGELF
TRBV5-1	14	ASSAELARPTDTQY